A single sample is the source of the 22 T cell receptor beta chains below, sequenced in a study of shared clonotypes between healthy human individuals. Generated by immunoSEQ multiplex PCR, the TCRdb table keeps only in-frame clones and is missing some. Of some 350,000 clones in the sample, approximately 79% were seen once. Material: memory CD4+ T cells sorted from blood. Sample subset: CD45RA-negative fraction. These receptors all stem from a man aged 25-40 years in good health.

The CDR3 DNA reads TGTGCCAGCCCAATCCCCCCCCGGGAGAATTGTAATGAGCAGTTCTTC. As protein: CASPIPPRENCNEQFF. V is TRBV11-3 and J is TRBJ2-1; D might be TRBD2 (6 bases). Trimming stripped 8 bases from V and 7 bases from J, with 24 bases between. Germline V gene lookup returns CDR1 SGHNT and CDR2 YENEEA. This CDR3 is built from 16 residues.

The chain joins TRBV7-2 to TRBJ2-5; possible D gene TRBD2, 6 bases. In germline, CDR1 is SGHTA, CDR2 FQGNSA. V lost 4 bases and J lost 2, with 11 bases in between. The CDR3 runs 14 residues. The CDR3 region is CASSSLGGQETQYF. CDR3 sequence (DNA): TGTGCCAGCAGCTCCTTGGGGGGACAAGAGACCCAGTACTTC.

The chain has TRBV28 and TRBJ1-1; D is ambiguous. Germline CDR1 is MDHEN and CDR2 is SYDVKM. CDR3 length equals 16 residues. V was shortened by 1 base and J by 4 bases, with 16 bases between the two germline ends. The CDR3: CASSLFLGISATEAFF. The DNA of the CDR3 is TGTGCCAGCAGTTTATTCCTTGGGATCTCGGCCACTGAAGCTTTCTTT.

This chain joins TRBV11-3 and TRBJ1-2; TRBD1 matches 8 bases. The CDR3 is made up of 15 amino acids. Germline CDR1 SGHNT, CDR2 YENEEA. V lost 5 bases to trimming and J lost 2 bases; unmatched junction nucleotides: 7. The CDR3 sequence is CASSHGQGGNYGYTF. CDR3 bases: TGTGCCAGCAGCCATGGACAGGGAGGAAACTATGGCTACACCTTC. The full variable domain, with the rest looked up from reference TRBV11-3 and TRBJ1-2, is EAGVVQSPRYKIIEKKQPVAFWCNPISGHNTLYWYLQNLGQGPELLIRYENEEAVDDSQLPKDRFSAERLKGVDSTLKIQPAELGDSAVYLCASSHGQGGNYGYTFGSGTRLTVV.

This clone was observed once. The chain recombines TRBV7-2 with TRBJ2-7; 9 nucleotides line up with TRBD2. This CDR3 has 14 amino acids. Germline-derived CDR1 and CDR2 are SGHTA and FQGNSA. V lost 3 bases and J lost 2; bases outside the gene matches: 2. The CDR3 region is CASSFLAGTYEQYF. In DNA form, the CDR3 reads TGTGCCAGCAGCTTCCTAGCGGGAACCTACGAGCAGTACTTC.

This clone was recorded once. This chain links TRBV6-5 with TRBJ2-2, with 13 bases lining up with TRBD2. The trim removed 5 bases at V and 7 bases at J, leaving 4 bases unmatched. Per the germline V gene, CDR1 is MNHEY and CDR2 is SVGAGI. The CDR3 is 15 residues long. The CDR3 sequence is CASSTGLAGVGELFF. CDR3 DNA sequence: TGTGCCAGCAGTACCGGACTAGCGGGAGTCGGGGAGCTGTTTTTT.

CDR3 residues: CASSLQESSYNEQFF. CDR3 in DNA: TGTGCCAGCAGTTTACAGGAGTCCTCCTACAATGAGCAGTTCTTC. The chain employs TRBV7-3 and TRBJ2-1, with D perhaps TRBD1 (5 bases). Trimming took 6 bases from V and 0 from J, leaving 12 bases between them. From germline, CDR1 is SGHTA and CDR2 FQGTGA. This CDR3 is built from 15 residues.

The count of this clone is one. CDR3 amino acids: CAITIAGSNNEQFF. DNA of the CDR3: TGTGCCATCACCATAGCGGGCTCGAACAATGAGCAGTTCTTC. The chain couples TRBV10-3 to TRBJ2-1; 7 bases agree with TRBD2. Per the germline V gene, CDR1 is ENHRY and CDR2 is SYGVKD. The trim removed 7 bases at V and 5 bases at J, leaving 8 bases unmatched. The CDR3 sequence is 14 residues long.

The chain links TRBV4-2 to TRBJ2-1, with 14 nucleotides matching TRBD2. V trimming: 1 base; J trimming: 0 bases; junction bases outside the gene matches: 11. This CDR3 comprises 21 residues. Germline assignment: CDR1 LGHNA and CDR2 YNFKEQ. The CDR3, as DNA: TGTGCCAGCAGCCAAGTTTGGGGACTAGCGGGAGAGGCAATCTCCTACAATGAGCAGTTCTTC. Translating it yields CASSQVWGLAGEAISYNEQFF.

V gene TRBV11-2 combines with J gene TRBJ2-6; D remains unclear. The CDR3 runs to 15 residues. V lost 5 bases to trimming and J lost 1 base, with 9 bases between them. Germline loops: CDR1 SGHAT, CDR2 FQNNGV. The CDR3 bases are TGTGCCAGCAGCGAGACGTGGTCTGGGGCCAACGTCCTGACTTTC. Amino acid sequence: CASSETWSGANVLTF.

On this clone: This may be a read error, as it is one base from a much larger clone. The chain uses TRBV20-1 and TRBJ2-7; weak D call: TRBD2 (5 bases). Germline assignment: CDR1 DFQATT and CDR2 SNEGSKA (reference sequence). This CDR3 spans 11 amino acids. In DNA, the CDR3 is TGCAATGCTGGGGAGCTCCACGAGCAGTACTTC. Encoded protein: CNAGELHEQYF.

This clone was counted only a few times. The V gene is TRBV5-1, the J gene TRBJ2-2; D possibly uses TRBD1 or TRBD2 (5 bases each). Germline-derived CDR1 and CDR2 are SGHRS and YFSETQ. CDR3 length: 14 residues. The V gene lost 2 bases and the J gene lost 7 bases, with 12 bases spanning the gap. The CDR3 spells CASSFATTGGELFF. The CDR3 coding sequence is TGCGCCAGCAGCTTCGCGACTACAGGCGGGGAGCTGTTTTTT.

CDR3 DNA: TGTGCCAGCAGTGTGTTGGGTGGCGGCTCCCTGAACACCGGGGAGCTGTTTTTT. Its translation: CASSVLGGGSLNTGELFF. The rearrangement uses TRBV9 and TRBJ2-2; D call uncertain. The length of the CDR3 is 18 residues. V gave up 5 bases and J gave up 1 base, with 21 bases separating them. The germline V gene encodes CDR1 SGDLS and CDR2 YYNGEE.

This clone was seen ten or more times. The CDR3 loop reads CASSLVGGYAPDTQYF. The CDR3, as DNA: TGTGCCAGCAGCTTGGTGGGAGGATACGCCCCAGATACGCAGTATTTT. The rearrangement links TRBV7-2 to TRBJ2-3, with a possible D match to TRBD2 (6 bases). V dropped 3 bases and J dropped 4 bases, with 17 bases sitting between them. The CDR3 totals 16 residues. Germline CDR1 reads SGHTA; CDR2 reads FQGNSA.

This chain uses TRBV6-5 with TRBJ1-4; D remains ambiguous. This CDR3 is built from 14 residues. V lost 6 bases and J 4 bases, leaving 12 bases between the germline ends. Germline loops: CDR1 MNHEY, CDR2 SVGAGI. CDR3 DNA: TGTGCCAGCAGGATGCACCTCCTTAATGAAAAACTGTTTTTT. Its translation: CASRMHLLNEKLFF.

The V and J genes are TRBV28 and TRBJ1-2; TRBD1 is a possible D gene (5 bases). The ends were cut back, 6 bases at V and 7 bases at J, with 18 bases in the middle. The CDR3 runs to 14 residues. The germline V gene encodes CDR1 MDHEN and CDR2 SYDVKM. CDR3: CASSPHQGFSGYTF. The CDR3 DNA is TGTGCCAGCAGCCCCCACCAGGGCTTTAGTGGCTACACCTTC.

The CDR3 DNA sequence: TGTGCCAGCCGGAAAGAACTAGCGGGGGAGGTCTACGAGCAGTACTTC. The encoded protein is CASRKELAGEVYEQYF. V is TRBV2 and J is TRBJ2-7, with 11 nucleotides matching TRBD2. The V gene end was trimmed by 8 bases and the J gene end by 3 bases; junction bases not matched to a gene: 12. The CDR3 is made up of 16 amino acids. Looked up from germline, CDR1 is SNHLY and CDR2 is FYNNEI.

This clone is a singleton in its sample. This rearrangement joins TRBV18 to TRBJ2-2, with 7 bases fitting TRBD2. The V gene's germline CDR1 is KGHSH and CDR2 LQKENI. The CDR3 extends over 16 amino acids. J gave up 8 bases and V 3 bases, and 12 bases lay outside the gene matches. In nucleotides, the CDR3 is TGTGCCAGCTCACCCGCCTCGCGGGAGATATCTGGGGAGCTGTTTTTT. Translating gives CASSPASREISGELFF.

The chain combines TRBV6-9 with TRBJ1-1; no definite D call. The V and J ends lost 4 bases and 7 bases respectively, with 7 bases between them. Germline V gives CDR1 MNHGY, CDR2 SVAAGI. The CDR3 totals 11 residues. The CDR3 DNA reads as TGTGCCAGCAGTTCCCGCAGTGAAGCTTTCTTT. Translating it yields CASSSRSEAFF.

Notes on this clone: With a far larger clone one base away, a read error is the likely cause. The V call is TRBV2, the J call TRBJ2-7, with no clear D. The CDR3 runs to 13 residues. V dropped 3 bases and J dropped 2 bases, with 8 bases sitting between them. Germline loops: CDR1 SNHLY, CDR2 FYNNEI. The CDR3 sequence is CASSDGSTYEQYF. The CDR3 coding sequence is TGTGCCAGCAGTGACGGGTCAACCTACGAGCAGTACTTC.

The sample holds a few counts of this clone. The V and J genes are TRBV7-2 and TRBJ2-6; D remains unclear. Trimming left V 3 bases short and J 2 bases short, with 11 bases between. CDR1 is SGHTA, CDR2 FQGNSA, per germline. The CDR3 extends over 16 amino acids. The DNA of the CDR3 is TGTGCCAGCAGCTTTTGGGCCAGGACTGGGGCCAACGTCCTGACTTTC. Its translation is CASSFWARTGANVLTF.

The chain couples TRBV6-4 to TRBJ2-2; D gene ambiguous. V was shortened by 5 bases and J by 5 bases, with 15 bases between the two germline ends. This CDR3 spans 15 amino acids. From germline, CDR1 is MRHNA and CDR2 SNTAGT. The DNA for the CDR3 is TGTGCCAGCAGTCCCACTTCGGTCGGGACCGGGGAGCTGTTTTTT. This translates into CASSPTSVGTGELFF.